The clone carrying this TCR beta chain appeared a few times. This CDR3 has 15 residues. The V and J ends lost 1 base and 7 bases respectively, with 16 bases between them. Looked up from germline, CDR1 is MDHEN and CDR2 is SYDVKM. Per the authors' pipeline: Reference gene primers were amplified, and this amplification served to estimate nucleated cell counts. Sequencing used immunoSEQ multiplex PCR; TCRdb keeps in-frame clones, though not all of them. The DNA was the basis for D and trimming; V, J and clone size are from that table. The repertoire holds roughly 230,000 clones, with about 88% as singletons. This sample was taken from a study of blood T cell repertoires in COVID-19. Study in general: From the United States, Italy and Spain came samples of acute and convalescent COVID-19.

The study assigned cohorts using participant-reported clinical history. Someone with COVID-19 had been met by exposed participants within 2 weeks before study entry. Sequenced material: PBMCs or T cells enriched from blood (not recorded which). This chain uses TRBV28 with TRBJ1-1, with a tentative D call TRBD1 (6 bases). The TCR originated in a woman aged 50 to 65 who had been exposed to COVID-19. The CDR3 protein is CASSLLVARGDEAFF. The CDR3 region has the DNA TGTGCCAGCAGTTTATTGGTAGCCAGGGGCGATGAAGCTTTCTTT.